Listed below are T cell receptor beta chains from one sample, sequenced in a study of blood T cells in healthy people across ages. MiXCR, applied by TCRdb to the 5' RACE reads, yields one record per CDR3 protein. Counted here are more than 600,000 distinct CDR3 sequences, 20% to 25% occurring once; the ten biggest clones make up 9.4%. The same data also went into a second study, on T cells of mothers and their children.

Sequenced material: blood. The receptor source for this set is a boy younger than 18 in good health. CDR3s leave out the opening cysteine and the closing phenylalanine or tryptophan. The D gene is left open where the match is weak.

TRBV29-1	TRBD2	TRBJ2-7	SAGTSGNYEQY
TRBV4-1	.	TRBJ2-1	ASSQVIRNEQF
TRBV5-1	.	TRBJ2-7	ASSLGYRDHLSYEQY
TRBV3-1	.	.	ASSQTERDLFYNEQF
TRBV28	.	TRBJ1-4	ASSRTKLF
TRBV7-2	.	TRBJ2-6	ASSPRSLSGANVLT
TRBV29-1	.	TRBJ1-1	SVEVPSRKNTEAF
TRBV27	.	TRBJ2-5	ASSLFSWGSLQETQY
TRBV29-1	TRBD1	TRBJ2-2	SAGTGYGGELF
TRBV9	.	TRBJ1-2	ASSPRGGSPFYGYT
TRBV12-3/TRBV12-4	TRBD1	TRBJ2-5	ASSFYLGRGLSETQY
TRBV7-7	TRBD2	TRBJ2-5	ASSPTSGRALRQETQY
TRBV29-1	.	.	SYSYRVNEQY
TRBV5-1	.	TRBJ1-1	ASRTGMNTEAF
TRBV20-1	TRBD2	TRBJ2-1	SARASALAGPYNEQF
TRBV7-9	.	TRBJ2-1	ASSLDLRGYEQF
TRBV7-2	.	TRBJ2-7	ASSFTSGSQSSYEQY
TRBV27	.	.	ASSPGAPSFNEQF
TRBV29-1	.	TRBJ1-1	SATVGADTEAF
TRBV5-6	.	TRBJ1-4	ASSTGDGGEKLF
TRBV6-1	.	TRBJ1-4	ASSRAGAEIEKLF
TRBV24-1	.	TRBJ1-2	ATSDGTDFYGYT
TRBV2	.	TRBJ2-1	ASSGLRSYNEQF
TRBV11-2	TRBD1	TRBJ2-7	ASSPRQGVSEQY
TRBV5-1	TRBD1	TRBJ2-7	ASSRDRQSYEQY
TRBV5-1	TRBD1	TRBJ2-1	ASSYRDRGNNEQF
TRBV7-9	TRBD1	TRBJ1-1	ASSTVRGDEAF
TRBV7-9	TRBD1	TRBJ2-5	ASSLGDRRAETQY
TRBV7-2	.	TRBJ2-3	ASSFGANTDTQY
TRBV5-5	.	TRBJ2-3	ASSLAPTGIPDTQY
TRBV3-1	.	.	ASRSTGRETQY
TRBV6-1	TRBD1	TRBJ2-5	ASIGQGANFLRETQY
TRBV28	.	.	ASSLRQGSETQY
TRBV29-1	.	TRBJ2-3	SVDAGPYTDTQY
TRBV27	TRBD2	TRBJ2-7	ATKVGGLAAEQY
TRBV6-1	.	TRBJ1-4	ASREPGLGWEKLF
TRBV12-3/TRBV12-4	.	TRBJ1-5	ASSFQEFEPQH
TRBV5-1	.	.	ASSLPGNEQY
TRBV20-1	.	TRBJ2-7	SATDGGYEQY
TRBV6-5	.	TRBJ1-3	ASSYSGSGNTIY